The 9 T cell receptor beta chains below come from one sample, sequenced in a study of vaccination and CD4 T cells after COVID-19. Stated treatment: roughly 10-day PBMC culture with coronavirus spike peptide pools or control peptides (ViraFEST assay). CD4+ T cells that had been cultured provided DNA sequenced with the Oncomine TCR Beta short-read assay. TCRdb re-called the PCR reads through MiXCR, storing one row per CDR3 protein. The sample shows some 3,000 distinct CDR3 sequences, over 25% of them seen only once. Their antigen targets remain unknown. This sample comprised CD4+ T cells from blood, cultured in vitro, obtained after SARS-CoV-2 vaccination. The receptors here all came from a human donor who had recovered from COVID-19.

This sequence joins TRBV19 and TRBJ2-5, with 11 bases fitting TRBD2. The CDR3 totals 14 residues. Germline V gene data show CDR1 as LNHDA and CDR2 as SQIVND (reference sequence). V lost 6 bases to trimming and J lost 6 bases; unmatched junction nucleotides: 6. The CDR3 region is CASRNSGGAQTQYF. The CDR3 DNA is TGTGCCAGTAGGAATAGCGGGGGGGCGCAGACCCAGTACTTC.

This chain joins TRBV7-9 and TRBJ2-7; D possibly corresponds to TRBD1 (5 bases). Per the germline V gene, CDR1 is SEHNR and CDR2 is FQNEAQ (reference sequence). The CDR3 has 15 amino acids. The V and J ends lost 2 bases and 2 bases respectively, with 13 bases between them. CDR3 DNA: TGTGCCAGCAGCTTATCACCAGGGATCCCCTACGAGCAGTACTTC. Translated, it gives CASSLSPGIPYEQYF.

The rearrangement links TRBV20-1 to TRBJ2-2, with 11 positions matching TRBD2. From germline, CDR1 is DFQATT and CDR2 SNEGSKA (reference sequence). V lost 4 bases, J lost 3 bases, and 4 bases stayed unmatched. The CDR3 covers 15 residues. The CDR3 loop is CSATTSGGYTGELFF. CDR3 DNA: TGCAGTGCTACTACTAGCGGGGGATACACCGGGGAGCTGTTTTTT.

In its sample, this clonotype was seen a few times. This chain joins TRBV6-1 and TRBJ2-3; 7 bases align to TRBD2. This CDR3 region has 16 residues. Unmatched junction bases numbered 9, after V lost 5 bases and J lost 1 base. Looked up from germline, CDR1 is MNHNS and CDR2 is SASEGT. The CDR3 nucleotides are TGTGCCAGCAGTCTATCGACTAGCCCACGCACAGATACGCAGTATTTT. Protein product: CASSLSTSPRTDTQYF.

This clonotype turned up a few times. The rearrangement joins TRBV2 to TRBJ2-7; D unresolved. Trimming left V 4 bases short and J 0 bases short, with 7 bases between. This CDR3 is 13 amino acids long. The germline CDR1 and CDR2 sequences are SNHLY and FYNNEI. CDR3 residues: CASSGSSSYEQYF. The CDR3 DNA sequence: TGTGCCAGCAGTGGATCTAGCTCCTACGAGCAGTACTTC.

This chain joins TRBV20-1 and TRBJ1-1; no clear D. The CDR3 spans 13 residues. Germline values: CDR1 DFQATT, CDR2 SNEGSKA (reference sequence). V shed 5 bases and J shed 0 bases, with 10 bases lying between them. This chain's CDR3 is CSACETMNTEAFF. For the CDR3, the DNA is TGCAGTGCTTGTGAGACTATGAACACTGAAGCTTTCTTT.

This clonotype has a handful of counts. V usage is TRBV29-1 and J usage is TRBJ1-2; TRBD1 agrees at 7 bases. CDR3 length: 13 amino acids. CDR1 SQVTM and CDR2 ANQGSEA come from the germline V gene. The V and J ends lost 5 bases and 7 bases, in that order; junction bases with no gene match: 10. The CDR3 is CSVSPEGARGYTF. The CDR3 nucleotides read TGCAGCGTTAGCCCCGAGGGGGCGCGTGGCTACACCTTC.

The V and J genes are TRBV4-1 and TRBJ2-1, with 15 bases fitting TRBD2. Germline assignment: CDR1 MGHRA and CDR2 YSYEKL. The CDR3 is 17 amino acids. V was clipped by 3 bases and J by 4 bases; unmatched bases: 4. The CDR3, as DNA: TGCGCCAGCAGCCAGGGACTAGCGGGGGGCTATTACAATGAGCAGTTCTTC. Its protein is CASSQGLAGGYYNEQFF.

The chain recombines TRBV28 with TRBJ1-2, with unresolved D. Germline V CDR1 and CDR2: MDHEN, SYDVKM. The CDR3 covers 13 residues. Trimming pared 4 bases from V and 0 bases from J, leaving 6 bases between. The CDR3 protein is CASSSFANYGYTF. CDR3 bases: TGTGCCAGCAGTTCTTTCGCTAACTATGGCTACACCTTC.